This T cell receptor (beta chain) was identified during a study of cytomegalovirus exposure and HLA in healthy donors. Notes on the study in general: Reportedly, diagnosis of cytomegalovirus status by the classifier showed high specificity and sensitivity.

Sequencing used immunoSEQ multiplex PCR; TCRdb keeps in-frame clones, though not all of them. Altogether a few hundred thousand clones are present, about 89% being singletons, with the ten largest covering roughly 1%. Germline CDR1 GTSNPN, CDR2 SVGIG (reference sequence). The junction had 6 bases not matched to a gene; V was cut back by 3 bases and J by 7 bases. The CDR3 has 15 amino acids. Regarding this clone: What it binds is unknown.

This chain connects TRBV30 to TRBJ2-1; TRBD2 aligns across 13 bases. The receptor's source is a woman between 18 and 30 years old in good health and CMV-seronegative. The sample was PBMCs. The CDR3 reads CAWSRRGLAGNEQFF. The CDR3 DNA reads as TGTGCCTGGAGCAGAAGGGGACTAGCGGGGAATGAGCAGTTCTTC.